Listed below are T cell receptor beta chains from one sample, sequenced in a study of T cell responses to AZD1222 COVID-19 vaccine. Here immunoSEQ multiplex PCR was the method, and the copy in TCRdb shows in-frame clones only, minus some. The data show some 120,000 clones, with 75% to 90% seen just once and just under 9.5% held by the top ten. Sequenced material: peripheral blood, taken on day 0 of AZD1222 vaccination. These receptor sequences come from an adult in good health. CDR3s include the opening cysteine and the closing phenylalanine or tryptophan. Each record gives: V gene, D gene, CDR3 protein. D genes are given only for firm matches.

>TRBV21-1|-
CASSKGDRGSYEQYF
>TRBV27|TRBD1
CASSLAGTGYGYTF
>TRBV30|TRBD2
CAWSSGRGVKTQYF
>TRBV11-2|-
CASSPSGGNYGYTF
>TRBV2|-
CASRGGANTGELFF
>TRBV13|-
CASSPTKSSYNEQFF
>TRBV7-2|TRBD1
CASSSPLGQGAGTQYF
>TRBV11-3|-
CASSLGSDSYEQYF
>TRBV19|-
CASSSGSIGEKLFF
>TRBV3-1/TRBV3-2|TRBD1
CASSLYGDRGNYGYTF
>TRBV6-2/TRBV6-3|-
CASSYAFSYEQYF
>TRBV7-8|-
CASSLEPGPNTEAFF
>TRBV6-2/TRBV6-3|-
CASSGQTNTGELFF
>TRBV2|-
CASSALETGNTGELFF
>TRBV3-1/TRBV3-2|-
CASSQGGRDNSPLHF
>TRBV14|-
CASSQDERGRDPGNTIYF
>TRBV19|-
CASSIVEFRGYTF
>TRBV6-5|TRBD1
CASSLGQLYNEQFF
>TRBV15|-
CATSRDGAPREQFF
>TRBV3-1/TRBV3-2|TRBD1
CASSLGQGDLEKLFF
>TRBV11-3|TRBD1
CASSARQGSPLHF
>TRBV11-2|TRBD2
CASSPSGESYEQFF
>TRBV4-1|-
CASGEGGLYGNTIYF
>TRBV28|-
CASSSPGITIGYTF
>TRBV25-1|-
CASSEWGNGQPQHF
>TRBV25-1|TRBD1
CASSESHRGYSPLHF
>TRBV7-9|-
CASSPKSLLNEQFF
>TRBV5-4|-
CASTNLGRSYQETQYF
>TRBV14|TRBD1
CASSSQGARGYTF
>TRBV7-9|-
CASSTDGYNTEAFF
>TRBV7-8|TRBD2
CASTLAITGGPEGEQFF
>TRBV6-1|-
CASSEFRGAGGYTF
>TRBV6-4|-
CASSDDDTARSPLHF
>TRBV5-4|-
CASSLEDREQYF
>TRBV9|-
CASSPTPGTRPTGELFF
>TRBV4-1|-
CASSLSVVVRGHSNQPQHF
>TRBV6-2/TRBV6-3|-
CASSHGPGPTYEQYF
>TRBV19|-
CASSIPWAGRETQYF
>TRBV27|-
CASSSKRTVNTEAFF
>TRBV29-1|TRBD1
CSVEPRDRGNEQFF
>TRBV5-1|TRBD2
CASSLNSGGAETQYF
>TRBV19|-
CASSILGTVNTEAFF
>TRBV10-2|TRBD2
CASTLAGESEQYF
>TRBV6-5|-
CASPSSYEQYF
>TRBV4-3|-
CASSHAGSNTGELFF
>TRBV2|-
CASTKGWEGNEQFF
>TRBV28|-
CASSFWASSLTTPGTDTQYF
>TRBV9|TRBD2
CASSGGTSGIPEDNEQFF
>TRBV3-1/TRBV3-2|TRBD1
CASSQRPGQGGEQYF
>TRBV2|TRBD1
CASGQGLTEAFF
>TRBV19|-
CASSIETGTSTDTQYF
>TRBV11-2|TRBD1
CASSFRLGQGRRDTEAFF
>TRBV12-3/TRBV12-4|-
CASSLVGGGGYTF
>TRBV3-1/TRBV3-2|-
CASSQDRGAFSYEQYF
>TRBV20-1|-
CSAGANEQFF
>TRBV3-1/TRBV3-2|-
CASRGWADYGYTF
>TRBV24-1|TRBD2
CATSGLLAGLDSYEQYF
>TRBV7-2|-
CASSHQSTRQETQYF
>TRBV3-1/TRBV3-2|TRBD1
CASRKTGELYEQYF
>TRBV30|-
CAWSTDGHYGYTF